Listed below are T cell receptor beta chains from one sample, sequenced in a study of blood T cell repertoires in COVID-19. TCRdb's copy holds only in-frame clones and misses some; the assay was immunoSEQ multiplex PCR. The sample includes over 65,000 clones, 82% of them seen just once. The source material was peripheral blood. These receptors were collected from a man at least 80 years old with active COVID-19. CDR3s include the opening cysteine and the closing phenylalanine or tryptophan. The order of the fields is D gene, clone size, V gene, J gene, CDR3 DNA, CDR3 protein. The D gene is left open where the match is weak. Clone size is stated in some rows and not others, as once, few, many or a class when expanded.

>-|-|TRBV28|TRBJ2-1
TGTGCCAGCAGTCCCCCAGTGCGCAGGGCTTACAATGAGCAGTTCTTC
CASSPPVRRAYNEQFF
>TRBD1|few|TRBV4-2|TRBJ1-6
TGTGCCAGCAGCCAGGGACAGCCTAATTCACCCCTCCACTTT
CASSQGQPNSPLHF
>TRBD2|-|TRBV3-1/TRBV3-2|TRBJ2-1
TGTGCCAGCAGCCCAAGCGGGAGAGGCTACAATGAGCAGTTCTTC
CASSPSGRGYNEQFF
>-|-|TRBV14|TRBJ1-5
TGTGCCAGCAGCCAATGGACTGGGATTACTCAGCCCCAGCATTTT
CASSQWTGITQPQHF
>TRBD2|-|TRBV12-3/TRBV12-4|TRBJ2-1
TGTGCCAGCAGTTTTCGGCCTAGCGGGGGTCTTTTCTTC
CASSFRPSGGLFF
>-|-|TRBV7-2|TRBJ1-4
TGTGCCAGCAGCTTCCGGGGATTGCTTAATGAAAAACTGTTTTTT
CASSFRGLLNEKLFF
>TRBD2|-|TRBV7-2|TRBJ2-1
TGTGCCAGCAGCTTAGGTGGGACTAGCGGGCGCAATGAGCAGTTCTTC
CASSLGGTSGRNEQFF
>TRBD1|-|TRBV28|TRBJ2-2
TGTGCCAGCAGTGGACAGGGGGCCACCGGGGAGCTGTTTTTT
CASSGQGATGELFF
>TRBD1|-|TRBV6-6|TRBJ2-6
TGTGCCAGCAGCGGACAGGGGTCTGGGGCCAACGTCCTGACTTTC
CASSGQGSGANVLTF
>TRBD1|few|TRBV18|TRBJ1-3
TGTGCCAGCTCCCCCACAGGGGCTGGAAACACCATATATTTT
CASSPTGAGNTIYF
>-|-|TRBV12-5|TRBJ1-1
TGTGCTAGTGGTCTTGGACAGCCGAACACTGAAGCTTTCTTT
CASGLGQPNTEAFF
>-|-|TRBV6-5|TRBJ1-2
TGTGCCAGCAGGCCCCTGGGCCCTTATGGCTACACCTTC
CASRPLGPYGYTF
>-|once|TRBV24-1|TRBJ2-3
TGTGCCACCAGTGTCGAGGGGGGCACAGATACGCAGTATTTT
CATSVEGGTDTQYF
>TRBD2|-|TRBV7-2|TRBJ2-1
TGTGCCAGCAGCTCCCCGACTAGCATGGCCCGCTCCTACAATGAGCAGTTCTTC
CASSSPTSMARSYNEQFF
>-|-|TRBV19|TRBJ2-7
TGTGCCAGCCGCGCCTTTGGCGGCCAATCCTACGAGCAGTACTTC
CASRAFGGQSYEQYF
>TRBD1|-|TRBV5-4|TRBJ1-1
TGTGCCAGCAGCTTTAAGACAGGGTCGGCGAACACTGAAGCTTTCTTT
CASSFKTGSANTEAFF
>TRBD1|-|TRBV10-3|TRBJ1-5
TGTGCCATCAGTGAAACAGGGGGGGCGTGGGAGCCCCAGCATTTT
CAISETGGAWEPQHF
>-|-|TRBV7-2|TRBJ1-1
TGTGCCAGCAGCCCTGCAGCGGTGAACACTGAAGCTTTCTTT
CASSPAAVNTEAFF
>-|-|TRBV14|TRBJ1-4
TGTGCCAGCAGCCAAGTTTCCCGGTATGAAAAACTGTTTTTT
CASSQVSRYEKLFF
>-|-|TRBV7-6|TRBJ2-1
TGTGCCAGCAGCTTAGTAAGCGGGTACGACAATGAGCAGTTCTTC
CASSLVSGYDNEQFF
>-|-|TRBV7-8|TRBJ1-1
TGTGCCAGCAGCCCGCCCTCGGTAGGGGGGAACACTGAAGCTTTCTTT
CASSPPSVGGNTEAFF
>-|once|TRBV4-2|TRBJ1-1
TGTGCCAGCAGCCAAGGGGGCGGTAAGACTGAAGCTTTCTTT
CASSQGGGKTEAFF
>TRBD2|-|TRBV19|TRBJ2-2
TGTGCCAGTAGTCTGAGCGGGAGCAGAACGGTGGGGGAGCTGTTTTTT
CASSLSGSRTVGELFF
>TRBD1|-|TRBV6-5|TRBJ1-6
TGTGCCAGCAGTCCCACCGGGACAGGGCGTTCACCCCTCCACTTT
CASSPTGTGRSPLHF
>TRBD2|-|TRBV18|TRBJ2-7
TGTGCCAGCTCACCAGTCCTAGCGGGGTACGAGCAGTACTTC
CASSPVLAGYEQYF
>-|-|TRBV11-2|TRBJ2-7
TGTGCCAGCAGCTTTGGCCGAAGCAGGGCCTACGAGCAGTACTTC
CASSFGRSRAYEQYF
>TRBD1|few|TRBV4-3|TRBJ1-2
TGCGCCAGCAGCCAAGAAAGCGCGACAGGGGATCTTCTCTATGGCTACACCTTC
CASSQESATGDLLYGYTF
>TRBD2|-|TRBV28|TRBJ2-1
TGTGCCAGCAGTTTATGGGGAGCGGGACTAGCGGGAGGCAATGAGCAGTTCTTC
CASSLWGAGLAGGNEQFF
>-|-|TRBV7-8|TRBJ1-2
TGTGCCAGCAGCCCGGGAGGGTCCCATTGGAGCTACACCTTC
CASSPGGSHWSYTF
>-|-|TRBV5-1|TRBJ2-2
TGCGCCAGCAGCACCGGACAGAACACCGGGGAGCTGTTTTTT
CASSTGQNTGELFF
>-|-|TRBV5-8|TRBJ1-1
TGTGCCAGCAGCCACTCAGGGTTTCGGACTGAAGCTTTCTTT
CASSHSGFRTEAFF
>-|-|TRBV6-5|TRBJ1-6
TGTGCCAGCCGGGTGTCCTATAATTCACCCCTCCACTTT
CASRVSYNSPLHF
>-|few|TRBV6-5|TRBJ1-5
TGTGCCAGCAGCCAAGGGGTCAGCAATCAGCCCCAGCATTTT
CASSQGVSNQPQHF
>TRBD2|-|TRBV7-9|TRBJ2-5
TGTGCCAGCAGCTTAGTTCTAGCGGTAGAGACCCAGTACTTC
CASSLVLAVETQYF
>TRBD1|-|TRBV9|TRBJ1-2
TGTGCCAGCAGCGTAGCTAGGACAGGGTACTATGGCTACACCTTC
CASSVARTGYYGYTF
>TRBD1|-|TRBV28|TRBJ1-1
TGTGCCAGCAGTTTATTCATCTCCGGGACAGCTAACATGAACACTGAAGCTTTCTTT
CASSLFISGTANMNTEAFF
>-|-|TRBV7-9|TRBJ1-4
TGTGCCAGCAGCTTAGGGCTAGCAGCAACTAATGAAAAACTGTTTTTT
CASSLGLAATNEKLFF
>TRBD1|many|TRBV7-2|TRBJ2-7
TGTGCCAGCAGCTTAGAATCGACGACAGGGTACGAGCAGTACTTC
CASSLESTTGYEQYF
>-|few|TRBV19|TRBJ2-1
TGTGCCAGTAACCCTGGGGCATTATACAATGAGCAGTTCTTC
CASNPGALYNEQFF
>-|-|TRBV28|TRBJ1-2
TGTGCCAGCAGTTCTGCTTCGGAGACTAACTATGGCTACACCTTC
CASSSASETNYGYTF
>-|-|TRBV7-4|TRBJ1-2
TGTGCCAGCAGCTTAGGAAGATCAGACTCCGCCATTAACTATGGCTACACCTTC
CASSLGRSDSAINYGYTF
>-|-|TRBV5-1|TRBJ2-7
TGCGCCAGCAGCTTGAGTGGGGCTCCTGGTGGAGAGCAGTACTTC
CASSLSGAPGGEQYF
>-|-|TRBV5-6|TRBJ2-3
TGTGCCAGCAGCTTGGTCCCTGCCGCAGGGTTTAGATCAGATACGCAGTATTTT
CASSLVPAAGFRSDTQYF
>-|-|TRBV6-5|TRBJ1-5
TGTGCCAGCTCGGGCAGGGGACATGATCAGCCCCAGCATTTT
CASSGRGHDQPQHF
>-|-|TRBV19|TRBJ2-5
TGTGCCAGCGGACAGGGAGGGGAGACCCAGTACTTC
CASGQGGETQYF
>TRBD2|few|TRBV28|TRBJ2-7
TGTGCCAGCAGTTTTGGGACTAGCGGAGACTACGAGCAGTACTTC
CASSFGTSGDYEQYF
>-|-|TRBV27|TRBJ1-1
TGTGCCAGCAGTGCCAGAATTAGGAGCACTGAAGCTTTCTTT
CASSARIRSTEAFF
>-|-|TRBV24-1|TRBJ2-7
TGTGCCACCAGTGAAGTAAGGAGCTCCTACGAGCAGTACTTC
CATSEVRSSYEQYF
>-|-|TRBV6-6|TRBJ1-5
TGTGCCAGCAGTAAATCAGGGGACCGCAATCAGCCCCAGCATTTT
CASSKSGDRNQPQHF
>-|few|TRBV19|TRBJ2-7
TGTGCCAGTATCCCGAACGGGGGTAACGAGCAGTACTTC
CASIPNGGNEQYF
>TRBD2|-|TRBV6-6|TRBJ2-1
TGTGCCAGCAGGATACTAGCGGGGGGTTCAAATGAGCAGTTCTTC
CASRILAGGSNEQFF
>-|-|TRBV4-1|TRBJ2-1
TGCGCCAGCAGTCAACCGTTCTTCTATGAGCAGTTCTTC
CASSQPFFYEQFF
>-|-|TRBV5-1|TRBJ2-5
TGCGCCAGCAGCCTCAGGAACCAAGAGACCCAGTACTTC
CASSLRNQETQYF
>TRBD1|few|TRBV27|TRBJ1-1
TGTGCCAGCGGCTGGACAGGGAACACTGAAGCTTTCTTT
CASGWTGNTEAFF
>TRBD1|-|TRBV5-1|TRBJ1-2
TGCGCCAGCAGCTTGGGGACAGGGGGCGCCCATGGCTACACCTTC
CASSLGTGGAHGYTF